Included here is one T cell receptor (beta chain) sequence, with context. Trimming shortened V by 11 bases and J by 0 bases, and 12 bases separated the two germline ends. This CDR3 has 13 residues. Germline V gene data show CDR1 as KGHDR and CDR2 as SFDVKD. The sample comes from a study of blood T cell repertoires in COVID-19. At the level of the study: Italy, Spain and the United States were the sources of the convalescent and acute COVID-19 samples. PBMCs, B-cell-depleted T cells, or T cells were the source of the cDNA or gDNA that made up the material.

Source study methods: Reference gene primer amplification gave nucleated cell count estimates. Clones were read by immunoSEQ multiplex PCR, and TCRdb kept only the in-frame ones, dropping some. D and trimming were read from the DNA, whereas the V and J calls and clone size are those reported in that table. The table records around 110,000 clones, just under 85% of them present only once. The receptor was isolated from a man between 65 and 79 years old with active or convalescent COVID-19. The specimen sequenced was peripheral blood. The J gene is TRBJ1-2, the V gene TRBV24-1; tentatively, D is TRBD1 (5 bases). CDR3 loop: CAIQTETNYGYTF. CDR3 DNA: TGTGCCATTCAGACAGAAACTAACTATGGCTACACCTTC.